This is a list of T cell receptor beta chains from one sample in a study of beta chain features in type 1 diabetes. TCRdb's table, derived via immunoSEQ multiplex PCR, lists solely in-frame clones and lacks some. The sample records 600,000 or so clones, under 15% being singletons. Sequencing used naive CD4+ T cells from blood. Every receptor here comes from a man aged 30 to 39 with type 1 diabetes. The CDR3 runs from the conserved cysteine through the conserved F or W. D genes are given only for firm matches. Clone size, where shown, is once, few, many, or a class for clones that have expanded.

>TRBD2|TRBJ2-1|TRBV29-1|-
CSVEEGSGLAFGEQFF
TGCAGCGTTGAAGAAGGGTCGGGACTAGCTTTTGGTGAGCAGTTCTTC
>-|TRBJ1-4|TRBV20-1|few
CSAFVEKLFF
TGCAGTGCATTCGTTGAAAAACTGTTTTTT
>TRBD1|TRBJ2-7|TRBV10-3|few
CAISVGTGSYEQYF
TGTGCCATCAGTGTAGGGACAGGGAGCTACGAGCAGTACTTC
>TRBD1|TRBJ2-1|TRBV7-9|-
CASSSDRGRRNEQFF
TGTGCCAGCAGCAGCGACAGGGGGCGAAGAAATGAGCAGTTCTTC
>-|TRBJ2-1|TRBV9|-
CASSVVGLGNEQFF
TGTGCCAGCAGCGTAGTTGGCCTAGGCAATGAGCAGTTCTTC
>-|TRBJ1-1|TRBV4-3|-
CASSQGDRRAEAFF
TGCGCCAGCAGCCAAGGGGACCGGCGGGCTGAAGCTTTCTTT
>TRBD1|TRBJ1-4|TRBV4-3|few
CASSQLGGQGDEKLFF
TGCGCCAGCAGCCAACTAGGGGGACAGGGGGATGAAAAACTGTTTTTT
>-|TRBJ2-3|TRBV9|-
CASSVDAGLNTQYF
TGTGCCAGCAGCGTAGACGCGGGCTTAAATACGCAGTATTTT
>-|TRBJ1-2|TRBV5-4|-
CASSLAAGFNYGYTF
TGTGCCAGCAGCTTGGCGGCAGGGTTTAACTATGGCTACACCTTC
>-|TRBJ1-2|TRBV14|few
CASSLRDGTNYGYTF
TGTGCCAGCAGCCTCAGGGACGGAACTAACTATGGCTACACCTTC
>-|TRBJ2-6|TRBV7-8|-
CASSLESGANVLTF
TGTGCCAGCAGCTTAGAATCTGGGGCCAACGTCCTGACTTTC
>-|TRBJ2-3|TRBV6-1|few
CASSERPASTDTQYF
TGTGCCAGTTCGGAACGGCCGGCTAGCACAGATACGCAGTATTTT
>-|TRBJ2-5|TRBV7-2|-
CASSSGAAAETQYF
TGTGCCAGCAGCTCTGGAGCGGCAGCGGAGACCCAGTACTTC
>-|TRBJ2-7|TRBV7-2|few
CASSLNRAGEQYF
TGTGCCAGCAGCTTAAACAGGGCAGGGGAGCAGTACTTC
>-|TRBJ2-3|TRBV18|few
CASSPENAGQDTQYF
TGTGCCAGCTCACCAGAGAACGCAGGGCAAGATACGCAGTATTTT
>-|TRBJ1-1|TRBV4-3|-
CASSQELGRTEAFF
TGCGCCAGCAGCCAAGAATTAGGGAGGACTGAAGCTTTCTTT
>-|TRBJ2-3|TRBV6-4|few
CASSDSTDTQYF
TGTGCCAGCAGTGACTCAACAGATACGCAGTATTTT
>-|TRBJ2-7|TRBV5-4|-
CASSLQGVGEQYF
TGTGCCAGCAGCTTACAGGGAGTTGGTGAGCAGTACTTC
>-|TRBJ1-2|TRBV25-1|once
CASSDGGYGYTF
TGTGCCAGCAGTGACGGGGGCTATGGCTACACCTTC
>TRBD2|TRBJ2-7|TRBV7-9|few
CASSRPGLAGAYEQYF
TGTGCCAGCAGCCGGCCCGGACTAGCGGGGGCCTACGAGCAGTACTTC
>TRBD1|TRBJ1-1|TRBV9|once
CASSGRGQTEAFF
TGTGCCAGCAGCGGCAGGGGGCAAACTGAAGCTTTCTTT
>-|TRBJ1-2|TRBV14|-
CASSQVTRSLYGYTF
TGTGCCAGCAGCCAAGTGACGAGGTCCCTCTATGGCTACACCTTC
>-|TRBJ2-3|TRBV7-2|few
CASSPGTGTPYF
TGTGCCAGCAGCCCCGGAACCGGGACACCGTATTTT
>TRBD2|TRBJ2-3|TRBV9|-
CASSTRGAASGRTDTQYF
TGTGCCAGCAGCACCCGGGGCGCGGCTAGCGGACGCACAGATACGCAGTATTTT
>-|TRBJ2-3|TRBV9|-
CASSVEQGVRPDTQYF
TGTGCCAGCAGCGTAGAGCAGGGAGTTCGCCCAGATACGCAGTATTTT
>-|TRBJ2-1|TRBV5-4|-
CASSLDSPSYNEQFF
TGTGCCAGCAGCTTGGACAGCCCGAGTTACAATGAGCAGTTCTTC
>-|TRBJ2-1|TRBV19|-
CASKPRGDTEGPEQFF
TGTGCCAGTAAACCCCGGGGGGACACGGAGGGACCTGAGCAGTTCTTC
>TRBD1|TRBJ2-7|TRBV9|-
CASNPRGTSYEQYF
TGTGCCAGCAACCCCAGGGGGACCTCCTACGAGCAGTACTTC
>-|TRBJ1-3|TRBV7-2|few
CASSFQSPGNGNTIYF
TGTGCCAGCAGCTTCCAGAGCCCAGGGAACGGAAACACCATATATTTT
>TRBD1|TRBJ2-7|TRBV18|-
CASSPGDRVVHEQYF
TGTGCCAGCTCACCTGGGGACAGGGTTGTCCACGAGCAGTACTTC
>TRBD2|TRBJ2-2|TRBV9|few
CASSVNQGGTGELFF
TGTGCCAGCAGCGTAAATCAGGGAGGGACCGGGGAGCTGTTTTTT
>TRBD1|TRBJ1-2|TRBV29-1|-
CSVTPGQGDYGYTF
TGCAGCGTTACCCCTGGGCAGGGGGACTATGGCTACACCTTC
>-|TRBJ1-4|TRBV28|few
CASSVQGANEKLFF
TGTGCCAGCAGTGTACAGGGAGCTAATGAAAAACTGTTTTTT
>-|TRBJ2-5|TRBV6-1|-
CASGHKETQYF
TGTGCCAGCGGACACAAAGAGACCCAGTACTTC
>TRBD2|TRBJ2-1|TRBV28|few
CASYWTSGVHNEQFF
TGTGCCAGCTACTGGACTAGCGGGGTCCACAATGAGCAGTTCTTC
>-|TRBJ1-6|TRBV14|-
CASSQADGSYNSPLHF
TGTGCCAGCAGCCAAGCCGATGGCTCCTATAATTCACCCCTCCACTTT
>TRBD1|TRBJ2-7|TRBV7-2|few
CASSLFWTGDYEQYF
TGTGCCAGCAGCCTATTCTGGACAGGGGACTACGAGCAGTACTTC
>-|TRBJ1-3|TRBV19|-
CASSMPRDGGNTIYF
TGTGCCAGTAGTATGCCCCGGGACGGAGGAAACACCATATATTTT
>-|TRBJ2-7|TRBV27|few
CASRRDEDFYEQYF
TGTGCCAGCAGACGAGATGAAGATTTCTACGAGCAGTACTTC
>-|TRBJ1-1|TRBV15|few
CATSRAGRMNTEAFF
TGTGCCACCAGCAGAGCGGGCCGGATGAACACTGAAGCTTTCTTT
>-|TRBJ2-7|TRBV2|-
CASRGGGYEQYF
TGTGCCAGCAGGGGAGGCGGCTACGAGCAGTACTTC
>-|TRBJ2-1|TRBV15|-
CATSRDKENEQFF
TGTGCCACCAGCAGAGATAAGGAGAATGAGCAGTTCTTC
>-|TRBJ1-2|TRBV29-1|-
CSVGGVYGYTF
TGCAGCGTTGGAGGGGTCTATGGCTACACCTTC
>-|TRBJ2-7|TRBV7-9|-
CASSPGLSPRNEQYF
TGTGCCAGCAGCCCCGGACTGAGTCCCAGGAACGAGCAGTACTTC
>TRBD1|TRBJ2-5|TRBV30|-
CAWSLRGPETQYF
TGTGCCTGGAGCCTCAGGGGGCCGGAGACCCAGTACTTC
>-|TRBJ2-7|TRBV15|-
CATSRGSGGPLYEQYF
TGTGCCACCAGCAGAGGGTCAGGAGGCCCGCTCTACGAGCAGTACTTC
>-|TRBJ1-1|TRBV7-9|few
CASRAIEGEAFF
TGTGCCAGCAGGGCCATCGAAGGTGAAGCTTTCTTT
>TRBD1|TRBJ2-2|TRBV9|few
CASSAQGVNTGELFF
TGTGCCAGCAGCGCCCAGGGGGTGAACACCGGGGAGCTGTTTTTT
>-|TRBJ2-5|TRBV19|few
CASSYGSGSLQETQYF
TGTGCCAGTAGTTACGGTAGCGGATCCTTACAGGAGACCCAGTACTTC
>TRBD1|TRBJ2-6|TRBV29-1|-
CSAGLTGGGSGANVLTF
TGCAGCGCTGGCCTCACAGGGGGTGGGTCTGGGGCCAACGTCCTGACTTTC
>-|TRBJ1-4|TRBV4-3|few
CASSQDHRYEKLFF
TGCGCCAGCAGCCAAGATCACCGGTATGAAAAACTGTTTTTT
>TRBD2|TRBJ2-3|TRBV10-3|-
CAISWEGPDTQYF
TGTGCCATCAGTTGGGAGGGGCCAGATACGCAGTATTTT
>TRBD1|TRBJ1-5|TRBV6-1|few
CASSGTGGLLEPQHF
TGTGCCAGCAGTGGGACAGGGGGCTTGTTGGAGCCCCAGCATTTT